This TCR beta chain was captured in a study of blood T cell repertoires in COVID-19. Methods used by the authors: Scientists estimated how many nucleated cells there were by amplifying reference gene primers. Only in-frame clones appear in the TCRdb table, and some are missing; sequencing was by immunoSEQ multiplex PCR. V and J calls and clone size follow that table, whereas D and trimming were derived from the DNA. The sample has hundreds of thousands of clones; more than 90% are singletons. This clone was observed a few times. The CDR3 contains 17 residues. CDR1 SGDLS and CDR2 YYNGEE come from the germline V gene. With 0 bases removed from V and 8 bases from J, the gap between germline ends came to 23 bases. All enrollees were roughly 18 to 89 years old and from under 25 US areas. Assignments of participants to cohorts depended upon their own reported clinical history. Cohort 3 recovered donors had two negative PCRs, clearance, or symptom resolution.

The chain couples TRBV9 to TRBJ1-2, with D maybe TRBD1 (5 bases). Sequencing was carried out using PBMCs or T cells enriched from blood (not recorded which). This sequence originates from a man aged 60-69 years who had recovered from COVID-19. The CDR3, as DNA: TGTGCCAGCAGCGTAGAACCCGGGACTCACCGTTTATGGGGCTACACCTTC. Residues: CASSVEPGTHRLWGYTF.